The source of this TCR beta chain is a study of blood T cells in healthy people across ages. Germline CDR1 is MNHNY and CDR2 is SVGAGI (reference sequence). V was shortened by 6 bases and J by 4 bases, with 16 bases between the two germline ends. The CDR3 is 16 amino acids. Through a sample-barcoded 5' primer and a J-beta primer mix, a second PCR was run for roughly 7 to 11 cycles. MiXCR, run by TCRdb on the 5' RACE reads, gives a single entry per CDR3 protein. The table records 1.5 million or so distinct CDR3 sequences, 42% of them present only once. The chain links TRBV6-6 to TRBJ2-6; possibly TRBD1 for D (6 bases). Sequencing used blood. This clonotype was obtained from a woman between 18 and 29 years old in good health. The CDR3 spells CASSFNRVEGANVLTF. The CDR3 DNA reads TGTGCCAGCAGCTTTAACAGGGTGGAAGGGGCCAACGTCCTGACTTTC.